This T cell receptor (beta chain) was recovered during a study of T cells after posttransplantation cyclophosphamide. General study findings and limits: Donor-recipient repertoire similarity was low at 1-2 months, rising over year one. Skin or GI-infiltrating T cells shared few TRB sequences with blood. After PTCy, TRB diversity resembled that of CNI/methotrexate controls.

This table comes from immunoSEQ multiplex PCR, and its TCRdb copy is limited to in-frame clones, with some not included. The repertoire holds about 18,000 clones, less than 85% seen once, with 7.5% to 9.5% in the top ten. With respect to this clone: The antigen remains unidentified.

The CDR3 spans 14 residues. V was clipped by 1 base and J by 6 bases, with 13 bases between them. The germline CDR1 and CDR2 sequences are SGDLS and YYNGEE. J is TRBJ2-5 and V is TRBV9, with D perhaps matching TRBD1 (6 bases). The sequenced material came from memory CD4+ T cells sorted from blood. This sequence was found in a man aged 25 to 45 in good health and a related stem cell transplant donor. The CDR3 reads CASSVTGMGKTQYF. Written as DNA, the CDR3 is TGTGCCAGCAGCGTAACAGGGATGGGAAAGACCCAGTACTTC.